This TCR beta chain is from a study of regulatory T cells in long-lasting Graves disease. Study-wide results and caveats: Accuracy was possibly reduced by small sample size.

This clonotype was picked up many times. What it recognizes is unknown. Time point specified: persistent/refractory GD, antithyroid drugs over 5 years with positive TRAb. PBMCs provided the RNA from which the TCR library was made. The CDR3 sequence is 15 residues long. The germline gives CDR1 SNHLY, CDR2 FYNNEI. V dropped 6 bases and J dropped 1; count of bases not matched to a gene: 3. Assembly of TCR beta libraries relied on iRepertoire HTBI primers together with Arm-PCR of CDR3 regions. TCRdb itself ran the multiplex PCR reads through MiXCR, one entry per CDR3 protein. Of 400,000 to 500,000 distinct CDR3 sequences in the sample, approximately 22% were seen once.

The chain carries TRBV2 and TRBJ2-7, with TRBD2 matching 13 bases. The material was peripheral blood mononuclear cells (PBMCs), obtained when the disease was refractory, from a patient treated with antithyroid drugs. This sequence originates from a female donor with Graves disease. Here the CDR3 DNA reads TGTGCCAGCAGGTCGGGACTAGCGGGATCCTACGAGCAGTACTTC. This codes for CASRSGLAGSYEQYF.